This TCR beta chain was recovered during a study of shared clonotypes between healthy human individuals. Notes on the study in general: With several donors compared, roughly 5% of naive CD4 clonotypes were shared. Represented diversity, genetic and exposure-history alike, was limited by few donors. Generally, naive subsets (rather than memory subsets) showed larger estimated richness.

With respect to this clone: What it binds is not known.

The V and J ends lost 6 bases and 6 bases, in that order; junction bases with no gene match: 14. Germline CDR1 and CDR2: MDHEN and SYDVKM. The CDR3 spans 16 residues. Running of the assay took place at deep level. The assay was immunoSEQ multiplex PCR, and TCRdb's table has in-frame clones only and misses some. Of roughly 380,000 clones listed, about 96% are singletons. The sample was memory CD8+ T cells sorted from blood. Described subset: CD45RO+ cells pooled with CCR7-negative TemRA cells. This TCR derives from a man aged 25-45 years in good health. This chain joins TRBV28 and TRBJ2-1; 7 nucleotides agree with TRBD1. The DNA of the CDR3 is TGTGCCAGCAGCTGGCTCTCCAGGGGGTTAAGCAATGAGCAGTTCTTC. This codes for CASSWLSRGLSNEQFF.